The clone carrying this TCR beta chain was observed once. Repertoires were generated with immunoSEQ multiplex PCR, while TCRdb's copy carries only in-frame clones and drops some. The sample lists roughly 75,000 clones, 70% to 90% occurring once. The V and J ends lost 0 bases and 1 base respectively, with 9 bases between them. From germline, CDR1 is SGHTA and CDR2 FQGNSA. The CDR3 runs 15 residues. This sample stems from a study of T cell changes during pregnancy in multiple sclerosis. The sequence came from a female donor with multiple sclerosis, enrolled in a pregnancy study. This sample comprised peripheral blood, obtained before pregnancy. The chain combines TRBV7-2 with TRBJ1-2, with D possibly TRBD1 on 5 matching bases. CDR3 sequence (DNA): TGTGCCAGCAGCTTAGCCCAGGGACTTAACTATGGCTACACCTTC. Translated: CASSLAQGLNYGYTF.